Listed here are 10 T cell receptor beta chains from one sample, sequenced in a study of blood T cell repertoires in COVID-19. Using immunoSEQ multiplex PCR, the repertoire was profiled, and TCRdb retains in-frame clones only, with some absent. The sample lists about 220,000 clones; approximately 80% were seen once. The specimen sequenced was peripheral blood. The receptors shown here come from a man under 40 with active or convalescent COVID-19.

The chain recombines TRBV5-1 with TRBJ1-3, with D unresolved. Per germline, CDR1 SGHRS and CDR2 YFSETQ. Deletions cut 4 bases from V and 0 bases from J, with 8 bases between. This CDR3 is built from 14 residues. Written as DNA, the CDR3 is TGCGCCAGCAGCCCCCCCGGCTCTGGAAACACCATATATTTT. This encodes CASSPPGSGNTIYF.

The chain couples TRBV4-2 to TRBJ1-1, with a weak D call TRBD1 (5 bases). Germline V lookup: CDR1 LGHNA, CDR2 YNFKEQ. This CDR3 has 15 residues. Between the trimmed V and J ends, which lost 4 bases and 1 base, there was a span of 13 bases. The CDR3, as DNA: TGTGCCAGCAGCCCGACATGGGGGGAGAACACTGAAGCTTTCTTT. It encodes CASSPTWGENTEAFF.

V and J are TRBV14 and TRBJ2-7, with 7 bases that match TRBD2. V was pared by 1 base and J by 3 bases, with 6 bases of the junction left unmatched. CDR3 length: 15 residues. Germline V gene lookup returns CDR1 SGHDN and CDR2 FVKESK. In DNA form, the CDR3 reads TGTGCCAGCAGCCAAGCAGGGACTAACCTCTACGAGCAGTACTTC. Its protein is CASSQAGTNLYEQYF. Supplemented by reference TRBV14 and TRBJ2-7, the full variable domain reads EAGVTQFPSHSVIEKGQTVTLRCDPISGHDNLYWYRRVMGKEIKFLLHFVKESKQDESGMPNNRFLAERTGGTYSTLKVQPAELEDSGVYFCASSQAGTNLYEQYFGPGTRLTVT.

The CDR3: CASAVGQPQHF. CDR3 DNA: TGTGCCAGCGCGGTCGGGCAGCCCCAGCATTTT. The rearrangement uses TRBV2 and TRBJ1-5; D uncertain. Between the trimmed V and J ends, which lost 8 bases and 7 bases, there was a span of 9 bases. This CDR3 contains 11 residues. Germline V gene lookup returns CDR1 SNHLY and CDR2 FYNNEI.

The V gene is TRBV9, the J gene TRBJ2-5; D may be TRBD2 (6 bases). Trimming pared 3 bases from V and 5 bases from J, leaving 14 bases between. The CDR3 is made up of 14 amino acids. CDR1 is SGDLS, CDR2 YYNGEE, per germline. The chain's CDR3 is CASSGGVAMETQYF. The DNA for the CDR3 is TGTGCCAGCAGCGGCGGGGTCGCGATGGAGACCCAGTACTTC.

J is TRBJ2-1 and V is TRBV30, with D perhaps matching TRBD2 (5 bases). CDR3 length: 16 amino acids. From germline, CDR1 is GTSNPN and CDR2 SVGIG (reference sequence). The ends were cut back, 3 bases at V and 4 bases at J, with 19 bases in the middle. CDR3 loop: CAWSGDGLNQYNEQFF. CDR3 DNA: TGTGCCTGGAGCGGAGACGGACTCAACCAATACAATGAGCAGTTCTTC.

The CDR3 DNA reads TGTGCCAGCTCACTATACAAAGATGGCTACACCTTC. Encoded protein: CASSLYKDGYTF. The J gene is TRBJ1-2, the V gene TRBV18, with D unresolved. Trimming removed 4 bases at V and 6 bases at J, with 9 bases between. Germline loops: CDR1 KGHSH, CDR2 LQKENI. The CDR3 spans 12 residues.

The chain's CDR3 is CASSFTSGGANEQFF. The CDR3 DNA follows: TGTGCCAGCAGCTTTACTAGCGGGGGGGCCAATGAGCAGTTCTTC. The genes are TRBV7-9 and TRBJ2-1, with 13 bases matching TRBD2. Germline assignment: CDR1 SEHNR and CDR2 FQNEAQ (reference sequence). The CDR3 extends over 15 amino acids. V lost 3 bases to trimming and J lost 6 bases; unmatched junction nucleotides: 2.

This chain uses TRBV5-1 with TRBJ1-3; possible D gene TRBD1, 5 bases. Germline CDR1 and CDR2: SGHRS and YFSETQ. The CDR3 runs to 14 residues. Deletions cut 4 bases from V and 0 bases from J, with 8 bases between. The DNA for the CDR3 is TGCGCCAGCAGCCCCGGGGGCTCTGGAAACACCATATATTTT. Translating it yields CASSPGGSGNTIYF.

This chain links TRBV29-1 with TRBJ2-7; a weak D match, TRBD2 (6 bases). The CDR3 length is 15 residues. Trimming pared 3 bases from V and 5 bases from J, leaving 20 bases between. Germline V gene sequence: CDR1 SQVTM, CDR2 ANQGSEA. The CDR3 region is CSVEGGGSFRNEQYF. CDR3 nucleotides: TGCAGCGTTGAGGGAGGCGGTAGTTTCAGGAACGAGCAGTACTTC.